This TCR beta chain came from a study of T cell responses to AZD1222 COVID-19 vaccine. The data were produced by immunoSEQ multiplex PCR, yet TCRdb's version contains in-frame clones alone and is incomplete. The sample records 120,000 or so clones, more than 65% being singletons. Findings and caveats of the study: Every sample of the repertoires postdated the peak T cell response. White British donors predominated, females outnumbered males, and clonal diversity was possibly underestimated. Baseline seropositivity occurred in only a handful of AZD1222 recipients. Close to half of spike-specific TCRs reportedly recognize unmutated variant regions.

This clone was seen a single time. What it binds is not known. Germline V lookup: CDR1 SNHLY, CDR2 FYNNEI. The CDR3 is 14 residues long. V dropped 6 bases and J dropped 3 bases, with 15 bases sitting between them. This receptor was obtained from an adult who received the AZD1222 COVID-19 vaccine. The specimen comprised peripheral blood, sampled 28 days after the second AZD1222 dose. V is TRBV2 and J is TRBJ2-7; D not certain. CDR3 sequence reads: CASRSDAGNYEQYF. The DNA of the CDR3 is TGTGCCAGCAGATCGGACGCAGGAAACTACGAGCAGTACTTC.